These T cell receptor beta chains were read from a single sample in a study of CD4 T cells in relation to SARS-CoV-2 and coronaviruses. Sequenced by immunoSEQ multiplex PCR; TCRdb stores in-frame clones only, minus some. The sample gives 30,000 to 45,000 clones, approximately 87% of which show up once; roughly 10% is in the top ten. Specimen: memory CD4+ T cells from PBMCs. The receptors come from an adult with COVID-19. Each CDR3 is given with its conserved first and last residue. The order of the fields is V gene, J gene, CDR3 length, D gene, clone size, CDR3 protein, CDR3 DNA. D genes are given only for firm matches. Expanded clones are given a class, and other clones once, few, many or no size at all.

TRBV19	TRBJ2-1	15	NA	NA	CASTTTGGRDNEQFF	TGTGCCAGTACAACGACGGGGGGCCGGGACAATGAGCAGTTCTTC
TRBV19	TRBJ1-4	15	NA	NA	CASSETGSTNEKLFF	TGTGCCAGTAGTGAAACAGGGTCAACTAATGAAAAACTGTTTTTT
TRBV12-3/TRBV12-4	TRBJ2-7	13	NA	NA	CASKLPGANEQYF	TGTGCCAGCAAACTGCCAGGGGCGAACGAGCAGTACTTC
TRBV14	TRBJ1-4	15	NA	NA	CASSQGTGMVEKLFF	TGTGCCAGCAGCCAAGGAACAGGGATGGTTGAAAAACTGTTTTTT
TRBV3-1/TRBV3-2	TRBJ2-3	14	NA	NA	CASSQVVATDTQYF	TGTGCCAGCAGCCAAGTCGTGGCCACAGATACGCAGTATTTT
TRBV5-4	TRBJ2-1	12	NA	NA	CASSLDRDWQFF	TGTGCCAGCAGCTTGGACAGGGATTGGCAGTTCTTC
TRBV3-1/TRBV3-2	TRBJ2-3	15	NA	NA	CASSLMGSATDTQYF	TGTGCCAGCAGCTTGATGGGGAGTGCCACAGATACGCAGTATTTT
TRBV27	TRBJ2-7	17	TRBD2	NA	CASSLEEVGGGVYEQYF	TGTGCCAGCAGTTTAGAGGAGGTTGGCGGGGGGGTCTACGAGCAGTACTTC
TRBV12-5	TRBJ1-3	11	NA	NA	CASGLDYTIYF	TGTGCTAGTGGTTTAGATTACACCATATATTTT
TRBV25-1	TRBJ2-7	12	NA	NA	CASSEYAYEQYF	TGTGCCAGCAGTGAGTACGCTTACGAGCAGTACTTC
TRBV11-3	TRBJ2-3	16	TRBD1	NA	CASSLGGTGMTDTQYF	TGTGCCAGCAGCTTAGGGGGGACAGGGATGACAGATACGCAGTATTTT
TRBV5-6	TRBJ1-1	14	NA	NA	CASSFPLGNTEAFF	TGTGCCAGCAGCTTCCCGCTCGGGAACACTGAAGCTTTCTTT
TRBV18	TRBJ2-5	15	NA	NA	CASSLDNGSQETQYF	TGTGCCAGCTCACTGGACAACGGATCTCAAGAGACCCAGTACTTC
TRBV3-1/TRBV3-2	TRBJ1-4	13	NA	NA	CASSQVGNEKLFF	TGTGCCAGCAGCCAAGTCGGGAATGAAAAACTGTTTTTT
TRBV7-9	TRBJ1-2	12	NA	NA	CASSLSSNGYTF	TGTGCCAGCAGCTTATCTTCCAATGGCTACACCTTC
TRBV3-1/TRBV3-2	TRBJ2-2	17	TRBD2	NA	CASSHPGLAGGPGELFF	TGTGCCAGCAGCCACCCGGGACTAGCGGGGGGGCCCGGGGAGCTGTTTTTT
TRBV6-5	TRBJ1-2	12	NA	NA	CASSRKTGGYTF	TGTGCCAGCAGTAGGAAGACCGGCGGCTACACCTTC
TRBV7-2	TRBJ2-3	17	TRBD2	NA	CASSARSSGGSPGTQYF	TGTGCCAGCAGCGCAAGATCTAGCGGGGGGTCCCCTGGGACGCAGTATTTT
TRBV7-6	TRBJ1-4	18	NA	once	CASRLGGSSRPTNEKLFF	TGTGCCAGCAGACTAGGGGGATCTAGTCGTCCAACTAATGAAAAACTGTTTTTT
TRBV11-3	TRBJ2-1	15	TRBD1	few	CASSLNRQGADEQFF	TGTGCCAGCAGCTTAAACCGACAGGGGGCCGATGAGCAGTTCTTC
TRBV4-2	TRBJ1-6	14	TRBD1	NA	CASSSQGRESPLHF	TGTGCCAGCAGCTCACAGGGGCGGGAATCACCCCTCCACTTT
TRBV2	TRBJ2-7	14	NA	few	CASSVLEGFYEQYF	TGTGCCAGCAGTGTCCTAGAGGGGTTCTACGAGCAGTACTTC
TRBV7-3	TRBJ2-1	16	NA	NA	CASSLSGGTLDNEQFF	TGTGCCAGCAGCTTATCCGGGGGAACTTTGGATAATGAGCAGTTCTTC
TRBV7-2	TRBJ2-5	16	TRBD1	NA	CASSIRQGFGEETQYF	TGTGCCAGCAGCATCAGACAGGGTTTTGGGGAAGAGACCCAGTACTTC
TRBV9	TRBJ2-5	15	NA	NA	CASSVGQRGRETQYF	TGTGCCAGCAGCGTAGGGCAGAGGGGCAGGGAGACCCAGTACTTC
TRBV6-4	TRBJ2-1	17	NA	NA	CASSDSGRGVGHNEQFF	TGTGCCAGCAGTGACTCAGGAAGGGGCGTCGGGCACAATGAGCAGTTCTTC
TRBV5-1	TRBJ2-1	15	TRBD1	NA	CASSPRDRGTNEQFF	TGCGCCAGCAGCCCGAGGGACAGGGGGACCAATGAGCAGTTCTTC
TRBV6-6	TRBJ2-2	15	NA	NA	CASILGQANTGELFF	TGTGCCAGCATTCTTGGGCAGGCTAACACCGGGGAGCTGTTTTTT
TRBV4-3	TRBJ1-5	13	NA	NA	CASSQDRRQPQHF	TGCGCCAGCAGCCAAGATCGACGACAGCCCCAGCATTTT
TRBV5-6	TRBJ2-7	14	NA	NA	CASSFLDTQPRQYF	TGTGCCAGCAGTTTTTTGGACACCCAACCGCGGCAGTACTTC
TRBV30	TRBJ1-1	17	NA	NA	CAWSRVGRLETGTEAFF	TGTGCCTGGAGTAGGGTCGGACGACTCGAGACGGGCACTGAAGCTTTCTTT
TRBV7-8	TRBJ2-7	16	NA	NA	CASSPPTRLIAYEQYF	TGTGCCAGCAGCCCCCCTACTCGACTGATAGCCTACGAGCAGTACTTC
TRBV18	TRBJ1-6	14	NA	NA	CASSPKSGDSPLHF	TGTGCCAGCTCACCAAAGAGCGGAGATTCACCCCTCCACTTT
TRBV30	TRBJ2-1	15	TRBD2	NA	CAWSGGTSGGNEQFF	TGTGCCTGGAGTGGAGGGACTAGCGGGGGCAATGAGCAGTTCTTC
TRBV9	TRBJ2-2	18	NA	NA	CASSGTPSYGGRPGELFF	TGTGCCAGCAGCGGAACCCCCTCTTATGGGGGGCGTCCCGGGGAGCTGTTTTTT
TRBV6-5	TRBJ1-1	14	NA	NA	CASSYDQMNTEAFF	TGTGCCAGCAGTTACGATCAAATGAACACTGAAGCTTTCTTT
TRBV28	TRBJ2-7	18	TRBD1	NA	CASNPDRGRVLGSYEQYF	TGTGCCAGCAACCCAGACAGGGGCCGAGTTTTAGGCTCCTACGAGCAGTACTTC
TRBV2	TRBJ1-1	14	NA	NA	CASTRHQGGTEAFF	TGTGCCAGCACCCGACATCAAGGGGGCACTGAAGCTTTCTTT
TRBV6-1	TRBJ1-2	12	NA	NA	CASSEVEYGYTF	TGTGCCAGCAGTGAAGTTGAATATGGCTACACCTTC
TRBV12-5	TRBJ1-4	15	TRBD1	NA	CASGLAGQVFGKLFF	TGTGCTAGTGGTTTGGCGGGACAGGTTTTTGGAAAACTGTTTTTT